A single sample gave rise to the 24 T cell receptor beta chains below, sequenced in a study of T cell clonotyping in hematopoietic cell transplantation. The repertoire was sequenced with immunoSEQ multiplex PCR; TCRdb's copy has only in-frame clones and lacks some. The sample contains around 9,100 clones, 75% to 80% of which appear only once. The material was PBMCs, obtained 180 days after allogeneic stem cell transplant. Every receptor here comes from a male patient aged 40-50 years who had an allogeneic stem cell transplant from a related donor, so the T cells may come from the graft donor. Some clones in this sample may be carry-over from other donors' samples.

This chain joins TRBV7-6 and TRBJ1-1; a possible D gene is TRBD1 (6 bases). Germline CDR1 reads SGHVS; CDR2 reads FNYEAQ. Trimming cost V 6 bases and J 2 bases, with 16 bases left between them. This CDR3 comprises 15 residues. This chain's CDR3 is CASSTKKGGNTEAFF. In DNA, the CDR3 is TGTGCCAGCAGTACTAAAAAGGGGGGTAACACTGAAGCTTTCTTT. Variable domain in full (rest from reference TRBV7-6 and TRBJ1-1): GAGVSQSPRYKVTKRGQDVALRCDPISGHVSLYWYRQALGQGPEFLTYFNYEAQQDKSGLPNDRFSAERPEGSISTLTIQRTEQRDSAMYRCASSTKKGGNTEAFFGQGTRLTVV.

This clone occurred once. The chain joins TRBV10-3 to TRBJ2-1; 7 positions agree with TRBD2. V shed 0 bases and J 7 bases; nucleotides not matched to a gene: 6. Germline CDR1 and CDR2: ENHRY and SYGVKD. This CDR3 is 15 amino acids long. The CDR3 bases are TGTGCCATCAGTGAGTCGAGGGACTATAAGAATGAGCAGTTCTTC. Translated: CAISESRDYKNEQFF.

V and J are TRBV18 and TRBJ1-2; D might be TRBD1 (6 bases). Trimming left V 2 bases short and J 4 bases short, with 8 bases between. The germline V gene has CDR1 KGHSH and CDR2 LQKENI. CDR3 length equals 13 residues. Here the CDR3 reads CASSPDRSYGYTF. The CDR3, as DNA: TGTGCCAGCTCACCAGACAGGTCCTATGGCTACACCTTC.

The rearrangement uses TRBV2 and TRBJ2-1, with 10 bases matching TRBD2. The germline gives CDR1 SNHLY, CDR2 FYNNEI. V shed 7 bases, J shed 8 bases, and the junction held 14 bases outside the gene matches. The CDR3 is made up of 16 amino acids. For the CDR3, the DNA is TGTGCCAGCACCCAAAACCGGGTAGCGGGGGGTGATGAGCAGTTCTTC. Its protein product is CASTQNRVAGGDEQFF.

The chain has TRBV5-4 and TRBJ1-5, with D uncertain. This CDR3 spans 12 amino acids. Trimming removed 1 base at V and 7 bases at J, with 6 bases between. Germline-derived CDR1 and CDR2 are SGHNT and YYREEE (reference sequence). This chain's CDR3 is CASSLFGQPQHF. As DNA, the CDR3 is TGTGCCAGCAGCTTGTTTGGGCAGCCCCAGCATTTT.

V usage is TRBV19 and J usage is TRBJ1-3; D is uncertain. This CDR3 is 12 amino acids long. V was cut by 4 bases and J by 3 bases, with 4 bases left in between. The V gene's germline CDR1 is LNHDA and CDR2 SQIVND (reference sequence). CDR3 DNA: TGTGCCAGTAGTACGATTGGAAACACCATATATTTT. Amino acid sequence: CASSTIGNTIYF.

The rearrangement uses TRBV7-8 and TRBJ1-3; no reliable D call. This CDR3 is built from 16 residues. The germline V and J ends were trimmed by 5 bases and 0 bases, with 14 bases remaining between them. CDR1 and CDR2 (germline): SGHVS, FQNEAQ. For the CDR3, the DNA is TGTGCCAGCAGCCTTGGACTGAGAGACTCTGGAAACACCATATATTTT. It encodes CASSLGLRDSGNTIYF.

Only one count was recorded for this clone. The chain carries TRBV2 and TRBJ2-2, with D hard to call. The CDR3 spans 14 residues. V dropped 5 bases and J dropped 4 bases, with 11 bases sitting between them. Germline V gives CDR1 SNHLY, CDR2 FYNNEI. The CDR3 protein is CASSSRTGTGELFF. The CDR3 DNA is TGTGCCAGCAGTTCCCGGACGGGCACCGGGGAGCTGTTTTTT.

V gene TRBV5-6 combines with J gene TRBJ1-2, with D perhaps matching TRBD1 (6 bases). The CDR3 consists of 14 residues. Per the germline V gene, CDR1 is SGHDT and CDR2 is YYEEEE. V was trimmed by 0 bases and J by 7 bases, leaving 13 bases between them. The CDR3 DNA reads as TGTGCCAGCAGCTTGGCGCAGGGGTACGGTGGCTACACCTTC. Encoded protein: CASSLAQGYGGYTF.

The chain couples TRBV10-3 to TRBJ1-5; unclear D gene. Germline-derived CDR1 and CDR2 are ENHRY and SYGVKD. Deletions cut 7 bases from V and 0 bases from J, with 10 bases between. The CDR3 sequence is 14 residues long. The CDR3 loop reads CAITPEYSNQPQHF. CDR3 DNA sequence: TGTGCCATCACCCCTGAATATAGCAATCAGCCCCAGCATTTT.

This clone appeared a few times. The V and J genes are TRBV27 and TRBJ1-2; the match to TRBD1 covers 7 bases. The CDR3 runs 17 residues. Trimming cost V 5 bases and J 5 bases; bases outside gene matches: 17. CDR1 MNHEY and CDR2 SMNVEV come from the germline V gene (reference sequence). This chain's CDR3 is CASSHMPRDRAGYGYTF. CDR3 in DNA: TGTGCCAGCAGTCATATGCCACGAGACAGGGCGGGTTATGGCTACACCTTC.

The J gene is TRBJ1-1, the V gene TRBV6-5; D perhaps matches TRBD1 (5 bases). The germline gives CDR1 MNHEY, CDR2 SVGAGI. Between the trimmed V and J ends, which lost 5 bases and 7 bases, there was a span of 14 bases. The CDR3 extends over 13 amino acids. The CDR3 protein is CASSRGGSNEAFF. Here the CDR3 DNA reads TGTGCCAGCAGTCGCGGGGGATCAAATGAAGCTTTCTTT.

The rearrangement links TRBV7-2 to TRBJ2-5, with 10 bases lining up with TRBD2. V lost 5 bases, J lost 3 bases, and 3 bases stayed unmatched. The CDR3 sequence is 14 residues long. Germline V gives CDR1 SGHTA, CDR2 FQGNSA. The CDR3 nucleotides are TGTGCCAGCAGCAAAGGACTAGCGGAAGAGACCCAGTACTTC. Translation gives CASSKGLAEETQYF.

V gene TRBV30 combines with J gene TRBJ1-1; possibly TRBD1 for D (5 bases). The CDR3 sequence is 13 residues long. CDR1 is GTSNPN and CDR2 is SVGIG in the germline V gene (reference sequence). V was shortened by 0 bases and J by 3 bases, with 8 bases between the two germline ends. CDR3 DNA sequence: TGTGCCTGGAGTGTACAAGGGGACACTGAAGCTTTCTTT. It specifies CAWSVQGDTEAFF.

There are a few counts of this clone. The genes are TRBV9 and TRBJ2-3, with 7 bases identical to TRBD2. Germline CDR1 reads SGDLS; CDR2 reads YYNGEE. With V trimmed by 2 bases and J by 0 bases, 12 bases remained unmatched. The CDR3 totals 18 residues. CDR3: CASSVTDHLAASTDTQYF. DNA for the CDR3: TGTGCCAGCAGCGTTACCGATCATCTAGCGGCTAGCACAGATACGCAGTATTTT. Full variable domain (rest looked up from reference TRBV9 and TRBJ2-3): DSGVTQTPKHLITATGQRVTLRCSPRSGDLSVYWYQQSLDQGLQFLIQYYNGEERAKGNILERFSAQQFPDLHSELNLSSLELGDSALYFCASSVTDHLAASTDTQYFGPGTRLTVL.

This clone was seen a few times. The V and J genes are TRBV7-2 and TRBJ1-1; tentatively, D is TRBD1 (5 bases). CDR3 length: 11 residues. The V gene lost 4 bases and the J gene lost 8 bases, with 8 bases spanning the gap. Germline lookup yields CDR1 SGHTA and CDR2 FQGNSA. CDR3 residues: CASSWGLEAFF. DNA of the CDR3: TGTGCCAGCAGCTGGGGGTTAGAAGCTTTCTTT.

J is TRBJ1-2 and V is TRBV25-1; no clear D. Trimming took 3 bases from V and 5 from J, leaving 10 bases between them. The CDR3 covers 13 residues. Germline V lookup: CDR1 MGHDK, CDR2 SYGVNS. The CDR3 here is CASSDGPIYGYTF. The CDR3 region has the DNA TGTGCCAGCAGTGACGGGCCCATTTATGGCTACACCTTC.

The chain is built from TRBV15 and TRBJ1-1, with 7 bases matching TRBD1. The CDR3 spans 15 residues. V shed 2 bases, J shed 1 base, and the junction held 4 bases outside the gene matches. CDR1 is LNHNV and CDR2 is YYDKDF in the germline V gene (reference sequence). The CDR3 region has the DNA TGTGCCACCAGCAGACCAACAGGGGCGAACACTGAAGCTTTCTTT. Its protein product is CATSRPTGANTEAFF.

V usage is TRBV6-5 and J usage is TRBJ1-1; the D gene is possibly TRBD1 (6 bases). Germline values: CDR1 MNHEY, CDR2 SVGAGI. This CDR3 region has 14 residues. With 1 base removed from V and 1 base from J, the gap between germline ends came to 7 bases. CDR3 sequence (DNA): TGTGCCAGCAGTTACTGGGGGGCGAACACTGAAGCTTTCTTT. Its protein product is CASSYWGANTEAFF.

This sequence joins TRBV7-2 and TRBJ2-7; weak D call: TRBD1 (5 bases). Germline V gene data show CDR1 as SGHTA and CDR2 as FQGNSA. The ends were cut back, 4 bases at V and 6 bases at J, with 16 bases in the middle. The CDR3 sequence is 14 residues long. The CDR3 is CASSSAGLVREQYF. CDR3 nucleotides: TGTGCCAGCAGCTCCGCAGGGCTGGTACGCGAGCAGTACTTC.

The chain carries TRBV10-3 and TRBJ2-7, with D perhaps being TRBD1 or TRBD2 (5 bases each). The CDR3 runs to 13 residues. The ends were cut back, 8 bases at V and 4 bases at J, with 15 bases in the middle. Germline values: CDR1 ENHRY, CDR2 SYGVKD. The chain's CDR3 is CAISGGLGYEQYF. CDR3 sequence (DNA): TGTGCCATCTCTGGGGGTCTCGGGTACGAGCAGTACTTC.

The gene calls are TRBV7-8 and TRBJ1-1; TRBD1 is a possible D gene (6 bases). Germline CDR1 SGHVS, CDR2 FQNEAQ. The ends were cut back, 6 bases at V and 1 base at J, with 18 bases in the middle. The CDR3 runs 16 residues. CDR3 sequence: CASRPVRGDTNTEAFF. DNA for the CDR3: TGTGCCAGCAGACCCGTAAGGGGGGATACGAACACTGAAGCTTTCTTT. The full variable domain, in which reference TRBV7-8 and TRBJ1-1 provide the parts outside the CDR3, is GAGVSQSPRYKVAKRGQDVALRCDPISGHVSLFWYQQALGQGPEFLTYFQNEAQLDKSGLPSDRFFAERPEGSVSTLKIQRTQQEDSAVYLCASRPVRGDTNTEAFFGQGTRLTVV.

This clone is medium-sized in the sample. The CDR3 region has the DNA TGTGCCAGCAGCTTAAAGGGGGGCCACAATCAGCCCCAGCATTTT. This sequence encodes CASSLKGGHNQPQHF. The chain combines TRBV7-6 with TRBJ1-5; D may be TRBD1 (6 bases). The V end lost 2 bases, the J end lost 3 bases, and 11 bases lay between the germline ends. CDR3 length: 15 residues. Per the germline V gene, CDR1 is SGHVS and CDR2 is FNYEAQ.

The CDR3: CASTSGNQPQHF. The CDR3 DNA reads TGTGCCAGTACCTCAGGGAATCAGCCCCAGCATTTT. This chain uses TRBV19 with TRBJ1-5; possibly TRBD1 for D (5 bases). In germline, CDR1 is LNHDA, CDR2 SQIVND (reference sequence). The CDR3 has 12 residues. Trimming shortened V by 7 bases and J by 4 bases, and 8 bases separated the two germline ends.